The clone carrying this T cell receptor beta chain was seen a few times. What it binds is unknown. This sample is drawn from a study of blood T cells in healthy people across ages. For the study at large: Template switching recovered approximately one barcoded beta molecule for every two T cells. Findings of the study overall: No one knew whether donors had CMV, which possibly confounded expanded clonotype changes.

Germline CDR1 and CDR2: SGHTA and FQGNSA. The CDR3 has 15 amino acids. The V and J ends lost 5 bases and 8 bases, in that order; junction bases with no gene match: 9. With a J-beta primer mix and a sample-barcoded 5' primer, a second PCR ran about 6 to 11 cycles. TCRdb redid the calling of the 5' RACE reads with MiXCR, one entry per CDR3 protein. The sample records over 1,500,000 distinct CDR3 sequences, around half being singletons. Whenever a sample was processed, at least 6 million PBMCs were isolated. This rearrangement joins TRBV7-2 to TRBJ1-2, with 12 bases lining up with TRBD1. This clonotype was sampled from a middle-aged woman in good health. The sample was blood. CDR3 amino acids: CASSARDRGLGGYTF. The CDR3 bases are TGTGCCAGCAGCGCCCGGGACAGGGGGCTAGGGGGCTACACCTTC.